Listed below are T cell receptor beta chains from one sample, sequenced in a study of STAT5B mutations in CD4+ large granular lymphocyte leukemia. The method was immunoSEQ multiplex PCR; TCRdb's version includes in-frame clones alone and lacks a portion of them. Here the sample spans 21,000 or so clones, 79% being singletons. The material sequenced was CD4+ T cells from blood buffy coats. All receptors come from a human donor in good health. Both conserved end residues are part of each CDR3. D genes are given only for firm matches. Part of the rows lack a size; the others show once, few, many or a class for expanded clones.

>TRBD2|16|TRBJ2-7|TRBV7-6|-
CASSSPSGRALGEQYF
TGTGCCAGCAGCTCCCCTAGCGGGAGGGCCCTCGGCGAGCAGTACTTC
>-|19|TRBJ1-5|TRBV12-1|-
CASSPRDRGRVWSNQPQHF
TGTGCCAGCAGCCCCAGGGACAGGGGGCGCGTATGGAGCAATCAGCCCCAGCATTTT
>-|11|TRBJ1-5|TRBV28|-
CASSQNQPQHF
TGTGCCAGCAGTCAAAATCAGCCCCAGCATTTT
>-|13|TRBJ1-2|TRBV11-2|-
CASSHPQGTGYTF
TGTGCCAGCAGCCACCCCCAGGGTACCGGCTACACCTTC
>TRBD2|17|TRBJ2-1|TRBV10-3|once
CAISEAPGSGAFNEQFF
TGTGCCATCAGTGAGGCGCCTGGTAGCGGGGCCTTCAATGAGCAGTTCTTC
>-|14|TRBJ1-1|TRBV4-1|few
CASSQDGGLTEAFF
TGCGCCAGCAGCCAAGATGGGGGGTTAACTGAAGCTTTCTTT
>-|12|TRBJ1-1|TRBV11-3|-
CASSFHGAEAFF
TGTGCCAGCAGCTTTCACGGGGCTGAAGCTTTCTTT
>-|15|TRBJ2-7|TRBV6-5|-
CASSYSMIGTYEQYF
TGTGCCAGCAGTTACTCGATGATCGGAACCTACGAGCAGTACTTC
>-|12|TRBJ1-3|TRBV7-9|few
CASSHDGNTIYF
TGTGCCAGCAGCCACGACGGAAACACCATATATTTT
>TRBD2|15|TRBJ2-1|TRBV7-6|-
CASSFGLAGGNEQFF
TGTGCCAGCAGCTTCGGACTAGCGGGAGGTAATGAGCAGTTCTTC
>TRBD1|14|TRBJ2-5|TRBV6-1|-
CASSVNRGPETQYF
TGTGCCAGCAGTGTAAACAGGGGGCCCGAGACCCAGTACTTC
>-|12|TRBJ1-5|TRBV7-9|-
CASSTQNQPQHF
TGTGCCAGCAGCACCCAAAATCAGCCCCAGCATTTT
>TRBD1|14|TRBJ2-7|TRBV5-5|-
CASSLRDRAYEQYF
TGTGCCAGCAGCTTGAGGGACAGGGCCTACGAGCAGTACTTC
>-|14|TRBJ2-5|TRBV11-2|-
CASSPPMGAETQYF
TGTGCCAGCAGCCCCCCTATGGGGGCAGAGACCCAGTACTTC
>-|13|TRBJ2-1|TRBV5-1|-
CASSLGTNNEQFF
TGCGCCAGCAGCTTAGGGACCAACAATGAGCAGTTCTTC
>TRBD1|15|TRBJ1-5|TRBV19|-
CASSKRDREDQPQHF
TGTGCCAGTAGTAAAAGGGACAGGGAAGATCAGCCCCAGCATTTT
>-|15|TRBJ2-3|TRBV27|-
CASSLQDPSTDTQYF
TGTGCCAGCAGTCTACAGGATCCTAGCACAGATACGCAGTATTTT
>-|12|TRBJ2-7|TRBV7-2|few
CASSSLTWEQYF
TGTGCCAGCAGCTCACTTACGTGGGAGCAGTACTTC
>-|11|TRBJ1-1|TRBV6-5|-
CASRRGTEAFF
TGTGCCAGCAGGAGGGGCACTGAAGCTTTCTTT
>TRBD1|12|TRBJ1-2|TRBV2|few
CASSGQGKGYTF
TGTGCCAGCAGTGGACAGGGAAAAGGCTACACCTTC
>-|15|TRBJ2-1|TRBV5-1|-
CASSLWEDSYNEQFF
TGCGCCAGCAGCTTATGGGAGGACTCCTACAATGAGCAGTTCTTC
>TRBD2|17|TRBJ2-2|TRBV19|-
CASSIIAGGLGTGELFF
TGTGCCAGTAGTATTATAGCGGGAGGGCTCGGCACCGGGGAGCTGTTTTTT
>TRBD1|12|TRBJ2-7|TRBV7-9|-
CASSLGQGWQYF
TGTGCCAGCAGCCTTGGACAGGGGTGGCAGTACTTC
>-|13|TRBJ1-2|TRBV2|-
CASSDPRNYGYTF
TGTGCCAGCAGTGACCCCCGAAACTATGGCTACACCTTC
>TRBD1|14|TRBJ2-1|TRBV2|-
CASSSGQGRNEQFF
TGTGCCAGCAGTAGCGGACAGGGCAGAAATGAGCAGTTCTTC
>TRBD1|14|TRBJ1-2|TRBV5-4|-
CASSSYRGRAGYTF
TGTGCCAGCAGTTCCTACAGGGGAAGGGCTGGCTACACCTTC
>TRBD1|15|TRBJ1-4|TRBV5-1|-
CASSLGDSDNEKLFF
TGCGCCAGCAGCTTGGGGGACAGCGATAATGAAAAACTGTTTTTT
>-|14|TRBJ2-5|TRBV7-9|-
CASSSRDLQETQYF
TGTGCCAGCAGCTCACGGGACCTCCAAGAGACCCAGTACTTC
>TRBD1|14|TRBJ1-5|TRBV25-1|-
CASSAGQENQPQHF
TGTGCCAGCAGTGCCGGACAGGAAAATCAGCCCCAGCATTTT
>TRBD1|13|TRBJ1-1|TRBV5-6|-
CASSWDRATEAFF
TGTGCCAGCAGTTGGGACAGGGCTACTGAAGCTTTCTTT
>-|15|TRBJ1-1|TRBV10-3|few
CAISDPQVGNTEAFF
TGTGCCATCAGTGATCCCCAGGTGGGGAACACTGAAGCTTTCTTT
>-|13|TRBJ1-1|TRBV7-6|-
CASSSDQNTEAFF
TGTGCCAGCAGCTCGGACCAGAACACTGAAGCTTTCTTT
>-|14|TRBJ1-1|TRBV13|-
CASSSFPGAAEAFF
TGTGCCAGCAGCTCATTTCCGGGGGCAGCTGAAGCTTTCTTT
>-|12|TRBJ2-2|TRBV2|-
CASSKGLGELFF
TGTGCCAGCAGTAAAGGCCTCGGGGAGCTGTTTTTT
>-|17|TRBJ1-1|TRBV7-6|few
CASSFIGARGANTEAFF
TGTGCCAGCAGCTTCATTGGGGCCCGGGGGGCGAACACTGAAGCTTTCTTT
>-|14|TRBJ1-1|TRBV9|-
CASSVDSGNTEAFF
TGTGCCAGCAGCGTAGATAGCGGGAACACTGAAGCTTTCTTT
>TRBD1|13|TRBJ2-7|TRBV25-1|once
CASSRDRTYEQYF
TGTGCCAGCAGCCGGGACAGAACCTACGAGCAGTACTTC
>-|13|TRBJ1-5|TRBV27|-
CASSFVVNQPQHF
TGTGCCAGCAGTTTCGTGGTGAATCAGCCCCAGCATTTT
>TRBD1|14|TRBJ2-1|TRBV2|few
CASTEQGTYNEQFF
TGTGCCAGCACGGAACAGGGGACCTACAATGAGCAGTTCTTC
>-|13|TRBJ2-7|TRBV28|-
CATSDDEPYEQYF
TGTGCCACCTCGGACGACGAACCCTACGAGCAGTACTTC
>TRBD1|16|TRBJ1-2|TRBV7-8|-
CASSFAGTGSNYGYTF
TGTGCCAGCAGCTTCGCCGGGACAGGGAGTAACTATGGCTACACCTTC
>-|10|TRBJ2-1|TRBV30|-
CAWSESEQFF
TGTGCCTGGAGTGAGAGTGAGCAGTTCTTC
>-|13|TRBJ2-5|TRBV7-6|-
CASSFTGEKTQYF
TGTGCCAGCAGCTTTACGGGGGAGAAGACCCAGTACTTC
>TRBD1|13|TRBJ1-1|TRBV5-1|-
CAGSMGTGTEAFF
TGCGCCGGCAGCATGGGGACAGGGACTGAAGCTTTCTTT
>TRBD2|18|TRBJ2-2|TRBV4-1|-
CASSHKGLAGADTGELFF
TGCGCCAGCAGCCATAAGGGACTAGCGGGAGCCGACACCGGGGAGCTGTTTTTT
>TRBD1|17|TRBJ2-6|TRBV18|-
CASSPVRQGAGANVLTF
TGTGCCAGCTCACCAGTGAGGCAGGGGGCTGGGGCCAACGTCCTGACTTTC
>-|15|TRBJ2-3|TRBV2|-
CASRDRDHSTDTQYF
TGTGCCAGCAGAGACCGGGATCACAGCACAGATACGCAGTATTTT
>-|13|TRBJ2-3|TRBV4-2|-
CASSHPAEDTQYF
TGTGCCAGCAGCCACCCGGCGGAAGATACGCAGTATTTT
>-|13|TRBJ2-7|TRBV5-8|-
CASSLEGWSEQYF
TGTGCCAGCAGCTTGGAGGGGTGGAGCGAGCAGTACTTC
>TRBD1|13|TRBJ1-5|TRBV5-1|once
CASSFTGAQPQHF
TGCGCCAGCAGCTTTACAGGGGCTCAGCCCCAGCATTTT
>TRBD2|15|TRBJ2-1|TRBV6-5|-
CASRRLAGVVNEQFF
TGTGCCAGCAGACGACTAGCGGGAGTTGTCAATGAGCAGTTCTTC
>-|12|TRBJ2-1|TRBV7-8|-
CASSSIGNEQFF
TGTGCCAGCAGCTCCATAGGGAATGAGCAGTTCTTC
>-|14|TRBJ1-2|TRBV5-5|-
CASSLEGQGIRYTF
TGTGCCAGCAGCTTGGAAGGGCAGGGGATACGCTACACCTTC
>-|13|TRBJ2-1|TRBV2|once
CASLINSYNEQFF
TGTGCCAGTCTAATTAACTCCTACAATGAGCAGTTCTTC
>-|17|TRBJ1-1|TRBV5-1|few
CASNPWGANPSSTEAFF
TGCGCCAGCAACCCATGGGGGGCCAATCCTTCGAGCACTGAAGCTTTCTTT
>-|15|TRBJ1-5|TRBV10-2|-
CASRRGQYSNQPQHF
TGCGCCAGCAGAAGGGGTCAGTATAGCAATCAGCCCCAGCATTTT
>-|13|TRBJ2-3|TRBV7-2|-
CASSAEGLSTQYF
TGTGCCAGCAGCGCCGAGGGACTCTCTACGCAGTATTTT